The 31 T cell receptor beta chains below all came from one sample that was sequenced in a study of blood T cell repertoires in COVID-19 (dated by TCRdb to about 2020). Receptors were amplified or captured by the immunoSEQ multiplex PCR assay. TCRdb obtained this table from immuneACCESS and retained in-frame rearrangements with V and J assigned. These tables miss some clones; where compared with another copy, unresolved V genes account for less than half of the shortfall, and the remainder is unexplained. The sample contains around 400,000 clones, roughly nine tenths of them found a single time. The ten largest make up 1.7% of the sample. The sequencing input was PBMCs or T cells enriched from blood (not recorded which). All receptors derive from a woman in her 30s who had recovered from COVID-19.

The chain carries TRBV7-9 and TRBJ2-1; weak D call: TRBD1 (5 bases). The germline V gene has CDR1 SEHNR and CDR2 FQNEAQ (reference sequence). CDR3 size: 16 residues. Trimming took off 2 bases at V and 5 bases at J, with 16 bases between the two ends. The CDR3 reads CASSLLRANFDNEQFF. The DNA for the CDR3 is TGTGCCAGCAGCTTACTCAGGGCGAATTTTGACAATGAGCAGTTCTTC.

The V call is TRBV5-6, the J call TRBJ1-2, with 10 bases matching TRBD1. CDR3 length equals 15 residues. J was trimmed by 4 bases and V by 3 bases; bases with no gene match: 6. In germline, CDR1 is SGHDT, CDR2 YYEEEE. The CDR3 sequence is CASSSGTGVAYGYTF. Here the CDR3 DNA reads TGTGCCAGCAGCTCCGGGACAGGGGTCGCCTATGGCTACACCTTC.

CDR3 protein: CASSHYPLAGGDNEQFF. Here the CDR3 DNA reads TGTGCCAGCAGCCATTACCCACTAGCGGGGGGGGACAATGAGCAGTTCTTC. The rearrangement uses TRBV11-2 and TRBJ2-1, with TRBD2 matching over 13 bases. The trim removed 5 bases at V and 5 bases at J, leaving 9 bases unmatched. This CDR3 is built from 17 residues. The germline gives CDR1 SGHAT, CDR2 FQNNGV.

This rearrangement joins TRBV14 to TRBJ2-1, with D possibly TRBD2 on 5 matching bases. Germline V gene sequence: CDR1 SGHDN, CDR2 FVKESK. CDR3 length: 17 residues. Trimming removed 2 bases at V and 4 bases at J, with 18 bases between. CDR3 region: CASSQRTEGNRYNEQFF. In nucleotides, the CDR3 is TGTGCCAGCAGCCAAAGAACCGAGGGTAATCGGTACAATGAGCAGTTCTTC.

This sequence joins TRBV19 and TRBJ1-2; D gene ambiguous. The CDR3 sequence is 14 residues long. V shed 2 bases and J shed 2 bases, with 9 bases lying between them. The germline V gene has CDR1 LNHDA and CDR2 SQIVND (reference sequence). Here the CDR3 DNA reads TGTGCCAGTAGTATACCCCCTCCCAACTATGGCTACACCTTC. Residues: CASSIPPPNYGYTF.

The J gene is TRBJ1-3, the V gene TRBV9; TRBD1 aligns across 8 bases. V shed 4 bases and J 10 bases; nucleotides not matched to a gene: 7. The CDR3 is 13 residues long. Germline V CDR1 and CDR2: SGDLS, YYNGEE. The CDR3 spells CASSLPGQATIYF. Written as DNA, the CDR3 is TGTGCCAGCAGCCTTCCGGGACAGGCGACCATATATTTT.

The chain carries TRBV3-1 (or the pseudogene TRBV3-2) and TRBJ2-1; no definite D call. The CDR3 contains 14 residues. Between the trimmed V and J ends, which lost 0 bases and 5 bases, there was a span of 8 bases. Per germline, CDR1 LGHDT and CDR2 YNNKEL (reference sequence). The CDR3 region has the DNA TGTGCCAGCAGCCAAGAGAGAGATAACAATGAGCAGTTCTTC. Translating it yields CASSQERDNNEQFF.

This rearrangement joins TRBV16 to TRBJ2-7; 12 positions agree with TRBD2. J was trimmed by 0 bases and V by 2 bases; bases with no gene match: 2. The CDR3 is 16 amino acids. The germline V gene encodes CDR1 KGHSY and CDR2 FQNENV. In DNA, the CDR3 is TGTGCCAGCAGCCAAAAGACTAGCGGGGGCTCCTACGAGCAGTACTTC. It specifies CASSQKTSGGSYEQYF.

The sample holds one count of this clone. This chain joins TRBV9 and TRBJ2-2, with D maybe TRBD2 (6 bases). V was shortened by 4 bases and J by 0 bases, with 16 bases between the two germline ends. This CDR3 spans 17 amino acids. Germline CDR1 and CDR2: SGDLS and YYNGEE. CDR3 bases: TGTGCCAGCAGCATCGACCGGGACTCCGCGAACACCGGGGAGCTGTTTTTT. Translation gives CASSIDRDSANTGELFF.

The V call is TRBV6-5, the J call TRBJ1-2; D gene unclear. With 2 bases removed from V and 5 bases from J, the gap between germline ends came to 9 bases. Germline CDR1 is MNHEY and CDR2 is SVGAGI. This CDR3 is 13 amino acids long. CDR3 region: CASSYARDYGYTF. The CDR3, as DNA: TGTGCCAGCAGTTACGCCCGGGATTATGGCTACACCTTC.

The CDR3 loop is CATSVGEWFRDRGEQPQHF. The CDR3 nucleotides read TGTGCCACCAGTGTTGGGGAATGGTTTCGGGACAGGGGCGAACAGCCCCAGCATTTT. The chain joins TRBV24-1 to TRBJ1-5; 10 bases match TRBD1. The CDR3 spans 19 residues. Germline CDR1 KGHDR, CDR2 SFDVKD. V trimming: 5 bases; J trimming: 7 bases; junction bases outside the gene matches: 19.

The chain links TRBV11-2 to TRBJ1-2, with D possibly TRBD1 on 6 matching bases. Trimming stripped 3 bases from V and 5 bases from J, with 13 bases between. The CDR3 is 14 residues long. Germline V lookup: CDR1 SGHAT, CDR2 FQNNGV. CDR3 DNA sequence: TGTGCCAGCAGCTTGGGGTCAGGGGCATATGGCTACACCTTC. Amino acids: CASSLGSGAYGYTF.

The V and J genes are TRBV2 and TRBJ2-2; perhaps TRBD2 as D (5 bases). Looked up from germline, CDR1 is SNHLY and CDR2 is FYNNEI. This CDR3 is built from 13 residues. V was trimmed by 3 bases and J by 7 bases, leaving 9 bases between them. CDR3 bases: TGTGCCAGCAGTGATGTACGGGACGGGGAGCTGTTTTTT. This encodes CASSDVRDGELFF.

This clone was picked up one time. This chain links TRBV2 with TRBJ2-1; a possible D gene is TRBD2 (6 bases). With 6 bases removed from V and 3 bases from J, the gap between germline ends came to 12 bases. Looked up from germline, CDR1 is SNHLY and CDR2 is FYNNEI. The CDR3 totals 14 residues. CDR3 sequence (DNA): TGTGCCAGCAGGTCCGGGACTCACTACAATGAGCAGTTCTTC. The encoded protein is CASRSGTHYNEQFF.

V gene TRBV28 combines with J gene TRBJ1-1, with D unclear. Germline V gene data show CDR1 as MDHEN and CDR2 as SYDVKM. The CDR3 consists of 17 residues. The ends were cut back, 0 bases at V and 0 bases at J, with 14 bases in the middle. The CDR3 DNA is TGTGCCAGCAGTTTATGGAGGGCTTCCGGGATGAACACTGAAGCTTTCTTT. Its translation: CASSLWRASGMNTEAFF.

This clone was observed a handful of times. The chain has TRBV28 and TRBJ1-5; 9 bases fit TRBD1. V lost 6 bases and J lost 3; bases outside the gene matches: 6. This CDR3 contains 15 residues. Germline V lookup: CDR1 MDHEN, CDR2 SYDVKM. This chain's CDR3 is CASSRRDRDNQPQHF. The CDR3 coding sequence is TGTGCCAGCAGCCGCCGGGACAGGGACAATCAGCCCCAGCATTTT.

The chain recombines TRBV9 with TRBJ1-4, with unresolved D. Trimming removed 0 bases from V and 4 bases from J, with 13 bases in between. The CDR3 loop spans 16 amino acids. CDR1 is SGDLS and CDR2 is YYNGEE in the germline V gene. For the CDR3, the DNA is TGTGCCAGCAGCGTAGGAATCGGCGGAAATAATGAAAAACTGTTTTTT. Translation: CASSVGIGGNNEKLFF. The whole variable domain, filled in from reference TRBV9 and TRBJ1-4, reads DSGVTQTPKHLITATGQRVTLRCSPRSGDLSVYWYQQSLDQGLQFLIQYYNGEERAKGNILERFSAQQFPDLHSELNLSSLELGDSALYFCASSVGIGGNNEKLFFGSGTQLSVL.

This rearrangement joins TRBV21-1 to TRBJ2-1; whether TRBD2, the table's D call, matches the DNA was not checked. TRBV21-1 is recorded as a pseudogene. This CDR3 has 17 amino acids. DNA of the CDR3: TGTGCCAGCAGCCTCTCGGACTCACAGCGGGGGGGCAATGAGCAGTTCTTC. This sequence encodes CASSLSDSQRGGNEQFF.

The DNA of the CDR3 is TGTGCCAGCAGTTTCGCGGGAGGTCACAATGAGCAGTTCTTC. This sequence encodes CASSFAGGHNEQFF. The chain carries TRBV27 and TRBJ2-1; 8 bases line up with TRBD2. This CDR3 has 14 residues. Per germline, CDR1 MNHEY and CDR2 SMNVEV (reference sequence). The V and J ends lost 3 bases and 5 bases, in that order; junction bases with no gene match: 3.

V usage is TRBV7-9 and J usage is TRBJ1-1; TRBD1 agrees at 7 bases. This CDR3 is built from 14 residues. Germline V gives CDR1 SEHNR, CDR2 FQNEAQ (reference sequence). Trimming removed 5 bases from V and 5 bases from J; junction bases left unmatched: 8. The CDR3: CASSMDRTRTEAFF. In nucleotides, the CDR3 is TGTGCCAGCAGCATGGACAGGACTCGAACTGAAGCTTTCTTT.

The chain uses TRBV10-3 and TRBJ1-4; D not resolved. There are 13 residues in the CDR3. Deletions cut 3 bases from V and 7 bases from J, with 9 bases between. The germline gives CDR1 ENHRY, CDR2 SYGVKD. The CDR3 spells CAISEDGREKLFF. Here the CDR3 DNA reads TGTGCCATCAGTGAAGATGGGCGTGAAAAACTGTTTTTT.

The gene calls are TRBV5-1 and TRBJ1-6, with D possibly being TRBD1 (5 bases). This CDR3 is built from 16 residues. CDR1 is SGHRS, CDR2 YFSETQ, per germline. The V end lost 1 base, the J end lost 10 bases, and 18 bases lay between the germline ends. The CDR3 nucleotides are TGCGCCAGCAGCTTGAATGGGGCAGAGATGAACTCACCCCTCCACTTT. Amino acids: CASSLNGAEMNSPLHF.

The chain combines TRBV19 with TRBJ2-2; D is uncertain. The CDR3 has 14 residues. The V gene's germline CDR1 is LNHDA and CDR2 SQIVND (reference sequence). V shed 5 bases and J shed 2 bases, with 9 bases lying between them. This CDR3 is CASSVLANTGELFF. The CDR3 DNA reads as TGTGCCAGTAGTGTACTTGCAAACACCGGGGAGCTGTTTTTT.

The chain recombines TRBV19 with TRBJ1-6; D is unresolved. The germline V gene has CDR1 LNHDA and CDR2 SQIVND (reference sequence). V lost 3 bases to trimming and J lost 12 bases, with 12 bases between them. This CDR3 is 13 amino acids long. CDR3 nucleotides: TGTGCCAGTAGTATCGCTCGGGCGGGACCCCTCCACTTT. It specifies CASSIARAGPLHF.

The chain joins TRBV29-1 to TRBJ2-7; 7 positions match TRBD1. CDR1 is SQVTM and CDR2 is ANQGSEA in the germline V gene. The CDR3 is made up of 14 amino acids. After removal of 4 bases from V and 0 bases from J, the junction contained 6 bases not matched to a gene. The DNA for the CDR3 is TGCAGCGTTGCGTGGGACAGTATCTCCTACGAGCAGTACTTC. Protein product: CSVAWDSISYEQYF.

The genes are TRBV16 and TRBJ1-6; D is unclear. The CDR3 loop spans 15 amino acids. CDR1 and CDR2 (germline): KGHSY, FQNENV. Trimming pared 4 bases from V and 1 base from J, leaving 8 bases between. The CDR3 is CASSPGISYNSPLHF. In DNA form, the CDR3 reads TGTGCCAGCAGCCCGGGGATTTCCTATAATTCACCCCTCCACTTT.

The chain employs TRBV12-3 or TRBV12-4 and TRBJ2-1; 8 bases are shared with TRBD2. CDR3 size: 13 residues. The V segment lost 9 bases and the J segment 6 bases; nucleotides outside the gene matches: 7. Here the CDR3 reads CASRGSGSNEQFF. DNA for the CDR3: TGTGCCAGTAGGGGGAGCGGGAGCAATGAGCAGTTCTTC.

A note on this clone: The junction departs from the called germline gene at one end, perhaps through a read error. The rearrangement uses TRBV5-6 and TRBJ2-5; the match to TRBD1 covers 11 bases. Germline CDR1 and CDR2: SGHDT and YYEEEE. The CDR3 spans 17 residues. The CDR3 bases are TGTGCCAGCAGCCTCGTCCCGGGACAGGGGGATCAAGTGACCCAGTACTTC. Protein sequence: CASSLVPGQGDQVTQYF. The full variable domain, completed using reference TRBV5-6 and TRBJ2-5, is DAGVTQSPTHLIKTRGQQVTLRCSPKSGHDTVSWYQQALGQGPQFIFQYYEEEERQRGNFPDRFSGHQFPNYSSELNVNALLLGDSALYLCASSLVPGQGDQVTQYFGPGTRLLVL.

The rearrangement joins TRBV2 to TRBJ2-7, with a tentative D call TRBD2 (5 bases). Germline CDR1 and CDR2: SNHLY and FYNNEI. V lost 4 bases and J lost 5, with 18 bases in between. CDR3 length: 15 residues. CDR3 coding DNA: TGTGCCAGCAGTGCGGGCCCCACGGACTTCCACGAGCAGTACTTC. Its translation is CASSAGPTDFHEQYF.

V is TRBV28 and J is TRBJ2-7; D is possibly TRBD1 (5 bases). Germline loops: CDR1 MDHEN, CDR2 SYDVKM. Trimming removed 2 bases at V and 3 bases at J, with 11 bases between. This CDR3 has 14 amino acids. CDR3 sequence: CASSLPGLNYEQYF. The CDR3 nucleotides are TGTGCCAGCAGTTTACCAGGGCTAAACTACGAGCAGTACTTC. The full variable domain, in which reference TRBV28 and TRBJ2-7 provide the parts outside the CDR3, is DVKVTQSSRYLVKRTGEKVFLECVQDMDHENMFWYRQDPGLGLRLIYFSYDVKMKEKGDIPEGYSVSREKKERFSLILESASTNQTSMYLCASSLPGLNYEQYFGPGTRLTVT.

The V and J genes are TRBV18 and TRBJ2-3, with D maybe TRBD2 (5 bases). Trimming took 1 base from V and 1 from J, leaving 9 bases between them. Per germline, CDR1 KGHSH and CDR2 LQKENI. This CDR3 spans 15 amino acids. CDR3 nucleotide sequence: TGTGCCAGCTCACCACAACCGCGGGGCACAGATACGCAGTATTTT. This gives the protein CASSPQPRGTDTQYF. Filled out from reference TRBV18 and TRBJ2-3, the complete variable domain reads NAGVMQNPRHLVRRRGQEARLRCSPMKGHSHVYWYRQLPEEGLKFMVYLQKENIIDESGMPKERFSAEFPKEGPSILRIQQVVRGDSAAYFCASSPQPRGTDTQYFGPGTRLTVL.